This T cell receptor beta chain is from a study of shared clonotypes between healthy human individuals. Study summary: A couple of women and a few men aged 18 to 49 made up the donors.

Data came from immunoSEQ multiplex PCR; TCRdb stores just in-frame clones and leaves some out. The sample has roughly 1,500,000 clones, under 99% seen once. Those who donated, Caucasian adults without exception, all lived in Nashville, Tennessee. Naive CD45RA+ and memory CD45RA-negative subsets were split from CD4+ cells. As regards this clone: Its specificity is unknown.

Study-level points and caveats: Clonotype sharing among the donors was expected to vary with sequencing depth.

The CDR3 length is 15 residues. The germline CDR1 and CDR2 sequences are SGHNT and YYREEE (reference sequence). V gave up 6 bases and J gave up 2 bases; unmatched junction bases: 7. This chain connects TRBV5-4 to TRBJ2-2, with TRBD1 matching over 7 bases. The clonotype originates from a man younger than 45 in good health. The material sequenced was naive CD4+ T cells sorted from blood. Documented subset: CD45RA+ positively selected. The CDR3 region is CASTSGTANTGELFF. The CDR3 DNA reads TGTGCCAGCACTTCCGGGACAGCTAACACCGGGGAGCTGTTTTTT. The full variable domain, completed using reference TRBV5-4 and TRBJ2-2, is ETGVTQSPTHLIKTRGQQVTLRCSSQSGHNTVSWYQQALGQGPQFIFQYYREEENGRGNFPPRFSGLQFPNYSSELNVNALELDDSALYLCASTSGTANTGELFFGEGSRLTVL.